The following is a T cell receptor beta chain sequence with its context. There are 14 residues in the CDR3. Germline-derived CDR1 and CDR2 are LGHNA and YNFKEQ. V lost 1 base, J lost 6 bases, and 10 bases lay in between. The sample comes from a study of shared clonotypes between healthy human individuals. Original analysis: Filtering differed, since immunoSEQ gave only junction sequences and no quality scores. Generated by immunoSEQ multiplex PCR, the TCRdb table keeps only in-frame clones and is missing some. The V and J calls and clone size are taken from that table; D and trimming were inferred from the DNA. The sample lists roughly 2 million clones; roughly 95% were seen once. Naive CD8 cells lacked CD45RO and underwent positive selection for CCR7, leaving out terminally differentiated effector memory CD45RA+ cells. The healthy adult donors were HIV-negative and reported no recent acute infections or vaccinations.

This receptor was taken from a young man in good health. This sequence joins TRBV4-2 and TRBJ1-3, with D perhaps matching TRBD1 (5 bases). Sequenced material: naive CD8+ T cells sorted from blood. DNA of the CDR3: TGTGCCAGCAGCCAAGTCGGGGCCCTAAACACCATATATTTT. Protein: CASSQVGALNTIYF.